The T cell receptor beta chain under discussion was sequenced for a study of metastatic and nonmetastatic thyroid tumors. In the study overall: The study looked at repertoires side by side in blood and in tumor or nodule tissue from malignant and benign thyroid patients.

Until they underwent thyroid surgery, no patient had received any treatment. At least ten counts were recorded for this clone. TCRdb re-analyzed the PCR reads through MiXCR. Of approximately 90,000 clones listed, approximately 9% were seen once; the top ten hold 8.8%. The material sequenced was blood. The sequence was obtained from a female donor with papillary thyroid cancer or a benign thyroid nodule (not recorded which). Some clones in this sample may be carry-over from other donors' samples.

As DNA, the CDR3 is TGTGCCAGCAATGACCGTCCGAGAGGCTACACCTTC. It is translated as CASNDRPRGYTF. This chain joins TRBV28 and TRBJ1-2; D gene ambiguous. The germline V gene encodes CDR1 MDHEN and CDR2 SYDVKM. The CDR3 is 12 amino acids. V shed 7 bases and J shed 8 bases, with 14 bases lying between them.